The 26 T cell receptor beta chains given below trace back to one sample, sequenced in a study of PD-L1 blockade in urothelial cancer. Some clones are missing from TCRdb's copy, which holds only in-frame ones; the method was immunoSEQ multiplex PCR. The data show around 62,000 clones, around nine tenths seen once. The time point is: peripheral blood 6 weeks after treatment start. The specimen was PBMCs, collected around atezolizumab (anti-PD-L1) treatment. Source of these receptors: a man in his sixties with urothelial cancer.

The J gene is TRBJ2-7, the V gene TRBV9; 8 nucleotides line up with TRBD2. Germline CDR1 and CDR2: SGDLS and YYNGEE. After removal of 0 bases from V and 0 bases from J, the junction contained 8 bases not matched to a gene. The CDR3 has 17 amino acids. CDR3 amino acids: CASSVERSGTSSYEQYF. The CDR3 DNA reads as TGTGCCAGCAGCGTAGAGAGATCCGGGACTAGCTCCTACGAGCAGTACTTC. Full variable domain (outside the CDR3, taken from reference TRBV9 and TRBJ2-7): DSGVTQTPKHLITATGQRVTLRCSPRSGDLSVYWYQQSLDQGLQFLIQYYNGEERAKGNILERFSAQQFPDLHSELNLSSLELGDSALYFCASSVERSGTSSYEQYFGPGTRLTVT.

The chain carries TRBV19 and TRBJ2-1, with 8 bases lining up with TRBD2. The CDR3 sequence is 12 residues long. After removal of 4 bases from V and 9 bases from J, the junction contained 2 bases not matched to a gene. In germline, CDR1 is LNHDA, CDR2 SQIVND (reference sequence). The CDR3 reads CASSTSGSEQFF. CDR3 DNA: TGTGCCAGTAGTACGAGCGGGAGTGAGCAGTTCTTC. The complete variable domain, with remaining parts taken from reference TRBV19 and TRBJ2-1, reads DGGITQSPKYLFRKEGQNVTLSCEQNLNHDAMYWYRQDPGQGLRLIYYSQIVNDFQKGDIAEGYSVSREKKESFPLTVTSAQKNPTAFYLCASSTSGSEQFFGPGTRLTVL.

This chain uses TRBV9 with TRBJ1-2; TRBD1 matches 7 bases. Germline CDR1 reads SGDLS; CDR2 reads YYNGEE. J gave up 0 bases and V 0 bases, and 2 bases lay outside the gene matches. CDR3 length equals 15 residues. CDR3 amino acids: CASSVAGTANYGYTF. In nucleotides, the CDR3 is TGTGCCAGCAGCGTAGCTGGGACAGCTAACTATGGCTACACCTTC.

The genes are TRBV13 and TRBJ1-5, with D hard to call. Germline V CDR1 and CDR2: PRHDT, FYEKMQ (reference sequence). V was shortened by 0 bases and J by 5 bases, with 5 bases between the two germline ends. CDR3 length: 13 residues. For the CDR3, the DNA is TGTGCCAGCAGCTTAGGTATCGATCAGCCCCAGCATTTT. Encoded protein: CASSLGIDQPQHF.

The rearrangement uses TRBV7-2 and TRBJ2-1, with a possible D match to TRBD2 (5 bases). Germline CDR1 is SGHTA and CDR2 is FQGNSA. The CDR3 is 12 residues long. V was pared by 6 bases and J by 9 bases, with 12 bases between. As DNA, the CDR3 is TGTGCCAGCAGGGATCTAGCTCCTGAGCAGTTCTTC. Its translation is CASRDLAPEQFF.

The CDR3 DNA is TGTGCCAGCATGGAGGGGCGTTTCGTTGATACGCAGTATTTT. Its protein is CASMEGRFVDTQYF. V is TRBV7-9 and J is TRBJ2-3; D may be TRBD2 (6 bases). The CDR3 loop spans 14 amino acids. Germline V gene sequence: CDR1 SEHNR, CDR2 FQNEAQ (reference sequence). Trimming removed 7 bases at V and 6 bases at J, with 17 bases between.

This clone was seen once. The rearrangement links TRBV6-5 to TRBJ2-5; D might be TRBD1 (5 bases). The CDR3 loop spans 15 amino acids. The ends were cut back, 6 bases at V and 5 bases at J, with 19 bases in the middle. Germline values: CDR1 MNHEY, CDR2 SVGAGI. CDR3 nucleotides: TGTGCCAGCAGCCCGCAACGACCAGGGTTGGAGACCCAGTACTTC. This gives the protein CASSPQRPGLETQYF.

The V and J genes are TRBV7-2 and TRBJ1-2; 8 nucleotides line up with TRBD1. The CDR3 extends over 15 amino acids. The germline CDR1 and CDR2 sequences are SGHTA and FQGNSA. J was trimmed by 7 bases and V by 5 bases; bases with no gene match: 12. Here the CDR3 reads CASSPWTGLEGGYTF. CDR3 DNA: TGTGCCAGCAGCCCCTGGACAGGGTTGGAGGGTGGCTACACCTTC.

The V call is TRBV2, the J call TRBJ1-1; D is undetermined. CDR1 is SNHLY, CDR2 FYNNEI, per germline. V was pared by 6 bases and J by 4 bases, with 12 bases between. The CDR3 is 13 residues long. CDR3 in DNA: TGTGCCAGCAGAAACAGAGGGAGCACTGAAGCTTTCTTT. Its protein is CASRNRGSTEAFF.

This rearrangement joins TRBV5-7 to TRBJ1-2, with TRBD1 matching over 7 bases. TRBV5-7 is recorded as an ORF, its role being uncertain. The V and J ends lost 0 bases and 6 bases, in that order; junction bases with no gene match: 2. The CDR3 length is 13 residues. The CDR3 loop is CASSLGTGDGYTF. CDR3 nucleotides: TGTGCCAGCAGCTTGGGTACAGGGGATGGCTACACCTTC.

This clone has just a few counts. This chain connects TRBV5-4 to TRBJ1-2; 10 bases match TRBD1. The CDR3 consists of 13 residues. Germline V CDR1 and CDR2: SGHNT, YYREEE (reference sequence). The trim removed 6 bases at V and 7 bases at J, leaving 6 bases unmatched. The CDR3 sequence is CASTIGQGVGYTF. CDR3 DNA: TGTGCCAGCACCATAGGACAGGGGGTTGGCTACACCTTC. The full variable domain, completed using reference TRBV5-4 and TRBJ1-2, is ETGVTQSPTHLIKTRGQQVTLRCSSQSGHNTVSWYQQALGQGPQFIFQYYREEENGRGNFPPRFSGLQFPNYSSELNVNALELDDSALYLCASTIGQGVGYTFGSGTRLTVV.

V gene TRBV2 combines with J gene TRBJ1-1, with 8 positions matching TRBD1. CDR3 size: 14 residues. CDR1 and CDR2 (germline): SNHLY, FYNNEI. V was clipped by 5 bases and J by 1 base; unmatched bases: 3. Here the CDR3 reads CASSLGQGNTEAFF. As DNA, the CDR3 is TGTGCCAGCAGTCTCGGACAGGGGAACACTGAAGCTTTCTTT.

This chain links TRBV7-9 with TRBJ2-3; a possible D gene is TRBD1 (5 bases). This CDR3 contains 17 residues. The V gene lost 5 bases and the J gene lost 3 bases, with 21 bases spanning the gap. Looked up from germline, CDR1 is SEHNR and CDR2 is FQNEAQ (reference sequence). The CDR3 nucleotides read TGTGCCAGCAGCCGCTTTAGGGGCCAAGACGTGACAGATACGCAGTATTTT. This encodes CASSRFRGQDVTDTQYF.

CDR3 protein: CAWSVLSQNEQFF. The CDR3 bases are TGTGCCTGGAGTGTACTGTCGCAAAATGAGCAGTTCTTC. This chain links TRBV30 with TRBJ2-1; D unclear. The ends were cut back, 0 bases at V and 7 bases at J, with 10 bases in the middle. Per the germline V gene, CDR1 is GTSNPN and CDR2 is SVGIG (reference sequence). The CDR3 is 13 amino acids.

V is TRBV27 and J is TRBJ2-5, with 10 nucleotides matching TRBD2. The CDR3 covers 13 residues. Germline loops: CDR1 MNHEY, CDR2 SMNVEV (reference sequence). Trimming at V came to 5 bases and at J to 7 bases, leaving 4 bases not matched to a gene. CDR3 amino acids: CASSTSGDGTQYF. The CDR3 DNA is TGTGCCAGCAGTACTAGCGGGGACGGGACCCAGTACTTC.

The rearrangement joins TRBV14 to TRBJ2-4, with a possible D match to TRBD2 (6 bases). Deletions cut 3 bases from V and 6 bases from J, with 15 bases between. The germline V gene has CDR1 SGHDN and CDR2 FVKESK. The CDR3 contains 15 residues. This CDR3 reads CASSQVGASANIQYF. DNA for the CDR3: TGTGCCAGCAGCCAGGTCGGGGCTAGCGCAAACATTCAGTACTTC.

This clone was observed a single time. The genes are TRBV15 and TRBJ1-2, with 9 bases that match TRBD1. The CDR3 is made up of 15 amino acids. Germline V CDR1 and CDR2: LNHNV, YYDKDF (reference sequence). Losses at the gene ends were 2 bases for V and 2 bases for J; bases not matched to a gene: 3. Here the CDR3 reads CATSRWGTGNYGYTF. CDR3 nucleotide sequence: TGTGCCACCAGCAGATGGGGGACAGGGAACTATGGCTACACCTTC.

This rearrangement joins TRBV4-1 to TRBJ2-7; a weak D match, TRBD2 (6 bases). Germline V lookup: CDR1 MGHRA, CDR2 YSYEKL. The CDR3 extends over 15 amino acids. Deletions cut 0 bases from V and 5 bases from J, with 14 bases between. CDR3 bases: TGCGCCAGCAGCCAAGATCTTCGGGGGAGGAACGAGCAGTACTTC. This translates into CASSQDLRGRNEQYF.

V and J are TRBV7-8 and TRBJ1-1; 7 bases map to TRBD1. Trimming took 4 bases from V and 12 from J; bases not matched to a gene: 8. The germline V gene encodes CDR1 SGHVS and CDR2 FQNEAQ. The CDR3 runs 12 residues. CDR3 nucleotides: TGTGCCAGCAGCTGGGGACAGCACAACCCTTTCTTT. It specifies CASSWGQHNPFF. Full variable domain (missing parts from reference TRBV7-8 and TRBJ1-1): GAGVSQSPRYKVAKRGQDVALRCDPISGHVSLFWYQQALGQGPEFLTYFQNEAQLDKSGLPSDRFFAERPEGSVSTLKIQRTQQEDSAVYLCASSWGQHNPFFGQGTRLTVV.

This clone was counted a single time. CDR3 sequence reads: CASSRDRPTPNYGYTF. The CDR3 region has the DNA TGTGCCAGCAGCCGGGACAGGCCTACTCCTAACTATGGCTACACCTTC. V and J are TRBV21-1 and TRBJ1-2; the table's TRBD1 call for D was not verified on the DNA. TRBV21-1 is assigned pseudogene status. The CDR3 runs to 16 residues.

The chain couples TRBV6-5 to TRBJ1-5; D might be TRBD1 (5 bases). CDR3 length equals 14 residues. Trimming removed 0 bases at V and 9 bases at J, with 12 bases between. Germline V gives CDR1 MNHEY, CDR2 SVGAGI. CDR3 DNA: TGTGCCAGCAGTTACTCGACGGGGGTGGGGCCCCAGCATTTT. It translates to CASSYSTGVGPQHF.

The chain couples TRBV29-1 to TRBJ2-5; D not certain. Germline V lookup: CDR1 SQVTM, CDR2 ANQGSEA. The CDR3 contains 12 residues. Trimming cost V 5 bases and J 0 bases, with 7 bases left between them. CDR3 nucleotide sequence: TGCAGCGTTCGGTCGGACCAAGAGACCCAGTACTTC. Its protein is CSVRSDQETQYF.

The V gene is TRBV19, the J gene TRBJ2-7; the match to TRBD1 covers 8 bases. Germline loops: CDR1 LNHDA, CDR2 SQIVND (reference sequence). This CDR3 is 14 amino acids long. V lost 5 bases, J lost 3 bases, and 6 bases stayed unmatched. The CDR3 loop is CASSFDRGSYEQYF. CDR3 nucleotides: TGTGCCAGTAGTTTTGACAGGGGTAGCTACGAGCAGTACTTC.

The gene calls are TRBV4-1 and TRBJ2-1, with 10 nucleotides matching TRBD2. CDR3 size: 15 residues. From germline, CDR1 is MGHRA and CDR2 YSYEKL. Trimming cost V 2 bases and J 4 bases; bases outside gene matches: 2. The CDR3 sequence is CASSQLSGRYNEQFF. The CDR3 DNA reads as TGCGCCAGCAGCCAACTTAGCGGGAGGTACAATGAGCAGTTCTTC.

The chain recombines TRBV6-1 with TRBJ2-2; D unclear. V lost 6 bases to trimming and J lost 1 base, with 6 bases between them. Germline V CDR1 and CDR2: MNHNS, SASEGT. This CDR3 has 13 amino acids. The CDR3 spells CASRAGNTGELFF. The CDR3 DNA is TGTGCCAGCAGAGCAGGGAACACCGGGGAGCTGTTTTTT.

The chain combines TRBV10-3 with TRBJ2-3; D is possibly TRBD1 (5 bases). V was shortened by 4 bases and J by 0 bases, with 11 bases between the two germline ends. There are 15 residues in the CDR3. From germline, CDR1 is ENHRY and CDR2 SYGVKD. CDR3 sequence (DNA): TGTGCCATCAGTGCTGGACAAACTAGCACAGATACGCAGTATTTT. This gives the protein CAISAGQTSTDTQYF.